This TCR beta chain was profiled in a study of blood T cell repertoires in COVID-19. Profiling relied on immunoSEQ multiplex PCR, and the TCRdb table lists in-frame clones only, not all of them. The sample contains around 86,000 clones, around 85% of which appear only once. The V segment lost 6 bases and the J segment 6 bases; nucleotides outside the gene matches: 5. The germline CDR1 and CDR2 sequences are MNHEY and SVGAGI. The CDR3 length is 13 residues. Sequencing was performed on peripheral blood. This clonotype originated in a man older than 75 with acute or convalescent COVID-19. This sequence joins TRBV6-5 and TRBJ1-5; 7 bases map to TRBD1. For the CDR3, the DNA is TGTGCCAGCAGCCTTACAGGGGTTCAGCCCCAGCATTTT. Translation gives CASSLTGVQPQHF.